This note documents a single TCR beta chain sequence. What antigen it recognizes has not been identified. The sample holds no much larger clone one base away, and base qualities are not on file. The data are from a study of blood T cell repertoires in COVID-19 (dated by TCRdb to the early 2020s). About the study as a whole: Collaborator samples came from the United States, Italy and Spain and covered acute and convalescent phases of COVID-19. The samples were drawn from two sources: the first 160 participants of the ongoing ImmuneRACE study, and over 950 subjects contributed by 6 global collaborators. The repertoires were released in a freely available public database intended as a resource for research on the immune response to SARS-CoV-2. Subjects who had been exposed to COVID-19, were actively infected with it, or had recovered from it provided the deeply sampled blood TCRbeta repertoires that made up the dataset. Where available, HLA class I and class II types were obtained from metadata supplied by the sample provider rather than from assay-based typing. The prospective study material was composed of cDNA or gDNA derived from T cells, B-cell-depleted T cells, or PBMCs. Nearly every sample came with metadata listing a de-identified subject ID, COVID-19 status, age in years and sex. The investigation overall reported the following: Clinical and demographic metadata were provided uncurated, with the amount varying by source and participant.

The immunoSEQ Assay, a bias-controlled multiplex PCR, was used to amplify TCRbeta CDR3 regions from genomic DNA. The study's own analysis went as follows. Nucleated cell counts per sample were estimated from amplification of reference gene primers within the assay. Sequence reads were collapsed and filtered to measure the absolute abundance of every unique TCRbeta CDR3 rearrangement. For each sample, productive Simpson clonality was calculated by taking the square root of Simpson's diversity index across productive rearrangements. The table was pulled from immuneACCESS by TCRdb, which kept in-frame rearrangements only. Such tables lose some clones; where checked, under half of the loss comes from unresolved V genes, and the rest has no known cause. V and J calls and clone size are as listed in that table; D and trimming were resolved from the DNA. This sample gives hundreds of thousands of clones in total; roughly nine tenths of them show up just once. More than 0.95% of the sample belongs to the ten largest clones.

Participants in the prospective study were aged roughly 18 to 100 years, lived in more than 20 United States geographic areas, and enrolled through a virtual design. Cohort assignment in the prospective study relied on participant-reported clinical history from a screening survey and a study questionnaire. Recovered participants in ImmuneRACE Cohort 3 were defined as having two consecutive negative NP/OP PCR tests, clearance from a healthcare professional, or resolution of symptoms. Each participant in the prospective study had whole blood, serum and a nasopharyngeal or oropharyngeal swab collected by mobile phlebotomists. Participants in the prospective study had the option to provide additional blood draws and questionnaires over an approximately 2-month period. Prospective study blood samples were shipped either frozen or at room temperature before DNA extraction. The sequence was collected from a man younger than 40 who had recovered from COVID-19. The material sequenced was PBMCs or T cells enriched from blood (not recorded which).

In nucleotides, the sequence is TGTGCCAGCAGCAGACAGGGCGAGCAGTACTTC. Translation gives CASSRQGEQYF. The chain is assembled from TRBV21-1 and TRBJ2-7; TRBD1, the D gene given by the table, was not confirmed from the DNA. TRBV21-1 is a known pseudogene. Inclusive of the bounding cysteine and phenylalanine, the CDR3 is 11 residues long. Only the CDR3 DNA is retained, 33 bases long and in frame from the first base.